The present entry profiles one TCR beta chain with its context. The data were produced by immunoSEQ multiplex PCR, yet TCRdb's version contains in-frame clones alone and is incomplete. The sample has some 100,000 clones, about 80% seen once. Per the germline V gene, CDR1 is MNHEY and CDR2 is SVGEGT. This CDR3 region has 15 residues. Losses at the gene ends were 2 bases for V and 5 bases for J; bases not matched to a gene: 7. The source of the sample is a study of blood T cell repertoires in COVID-19. Study-level information: Samples representing acute and convalescent COVID-19 were sourced from the United States, Italy and Spain. The analysed material was cDNA or gDNA that came from T cells, B-cell-depleted T cells, or PBMCs.

The sequence was collected from a man in his sixties or seventies with active or convalescent COVID-19. Source material: peripheral blood. The chain uses TRBV6-2 or TRBV6-3 and TRBJ2-7, with 9 bases fitting TRBD1. The CDR3 protein is CASSYGQGSYDEQYF. The CDR3 region has the DNA TGTGCCAGCAGTTACGGACAGGGGAGTTACGACGAGCAGTACTTC.